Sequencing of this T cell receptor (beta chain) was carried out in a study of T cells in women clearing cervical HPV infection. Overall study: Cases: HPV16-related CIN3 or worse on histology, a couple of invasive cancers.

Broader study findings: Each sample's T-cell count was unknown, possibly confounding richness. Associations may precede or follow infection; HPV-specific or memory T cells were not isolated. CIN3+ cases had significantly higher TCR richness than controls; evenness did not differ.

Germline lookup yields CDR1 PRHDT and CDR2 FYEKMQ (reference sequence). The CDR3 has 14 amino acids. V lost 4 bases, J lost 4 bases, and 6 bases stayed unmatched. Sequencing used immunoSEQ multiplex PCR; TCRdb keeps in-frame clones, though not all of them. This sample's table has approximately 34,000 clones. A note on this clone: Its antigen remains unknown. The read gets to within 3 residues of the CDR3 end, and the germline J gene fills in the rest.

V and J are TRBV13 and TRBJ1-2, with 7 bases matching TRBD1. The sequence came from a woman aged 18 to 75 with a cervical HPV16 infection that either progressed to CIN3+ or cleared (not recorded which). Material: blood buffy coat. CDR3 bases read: TGTGCCAGCAGCTGGGGTTCAGGGGGCTATGGC. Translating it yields CASSWGSGGYG. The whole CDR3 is CASSWGSGGYGYTF.